This T cell receptor beta chain comes out of a study of T cells in localized non-small cell lung cancer. Study results and limitations: Maximal T cell clonality occurred in uninvolved adjacent lung, with tumor ranking below it. Adjacent lung exhibited a median of approximately 59 among the 100 most abundant tumor clones.

CDR1 is SEHNR, CDR2 FQNEAQ, per germline (reference sequence). The CDR3 extends over 14 amino acids. Trimming cost V 3 bases and J 5 bases, with 13 bases left between them. Profiling relied on immunoSEQ multiplex PCR, and the TCRdb table lists in-frame clones only, not all of them. The sample holds tens of thousands of clones; 85% to 90% are singletons and the top ten take roughly an eighth. In the case of this clone: Its antigen remains unknown.

The material sequenced was PBMCs, taken before any cancer treatment. J is TRBJ1-2 and V is TRBV7-9; D unresolved. The origin of this receptor is a man aged 40 to 70 with stage II squamous cell lung carcinoma. The CDR3 DNA reads TGTGCCAGCAGCTTCCAATACCGACAATATGGCTACACCTTC. This sequence encodes CASSFQYRQYGYTF.